The clone carrying this T cell receptor beta chain was detected only once. This record comes from a study of OX40 agonist ivuxolimab in advanced cancers. TCRdb's copy holds only in-frame clones and misses some; the assay was immunoSEQ multiplex PCR. The table has tens of thousands of clones, approximately 94% seen once. Looked up from germline, CDR1 is SEHNR and CDR2 is FQNEAQ (reference sequence). CDR3 size: 13 residues. Trimming removed 6 bases from V and 7 bases from J, with 14 bases in between. The clonotype originates from an adult with an advanced solid tumor such as melanoma, head and neck, liver or kidney cancer. This chain connects TRBV7-9 to TRBJ2-3; unclear D gene. Sequenced here: CD4+ or CD8+ T cells sorted from blood, sampled in a trial of the OX40 agonist ivuxolimab. The CDR3 DNA is TGTGCCAGCAGTCCTCCTGGGGAAAATACGCAGTATTTT. This translates into CASSPPGENTQYF.